Following are 8 T cell receptor beta chains from one sample sequenced in a study of T cells in Graves' hyperthyroidism and ophthalmopathy. TCR beta CDR3 regions were amplified from RNA. HTBI primers were employed in a first-round RT-PCR of the TCR CDR3. TCRdb re-analysed the multiplex PCR reads in MiXCR, keeping a single row per CDR3 protein. Of over 500,000 distinct CDR3 sequences listed, approximately 14% are singletons. Sequencing input: blood. These TCRs come from a woman in her thirties or forties with Graves' hyperthyroidism.

This clonotype was counted a single time. This chain connects TRBV7-9 to TRBJ2-3; 14 nucleotides align to TRBD2. V was pared by 5 bases and J by 4 bases, with 8 bases of the junction left unmatched. The length of the CDR3 is 17 residues. CDR1 and CDR2 from the germline V gene are SEHNR and FQNEAQ (reference sequence). CDR3 loop: CASSVGSGLAGADTQYF. In nucleotides, the CDR3 is TGTGCCAGCAGCGTAGGATCGGGACTAGCGGGAGCAGATACGCAGTATTTT.

The chain couples TRBV5-1 to TRBJ1-6; D is unresolved. CDR3 length: 14 residues. Germline CDR1 SGHRS, CDR2 YFSETQ. The V end lost 0 bases, the J end lost 8 bases, and 9 bases lay between the germline ends. The CDR3 here is CASSLDPTDSPLHF. The CDR3 region has the DNA TGCGCCAGCAGCTTGGACCCGACTGATTCACCCCTCCACTTT. The variable domain in full, with the rest retrieved from reference TRBV5-1 and TRBJ1-6, is KAGVTQTPRYLIKTRGQQVTLSCSPISGHRSVSWYQQTPGQGLQFLFEYFSETQRNKGNFPGRFSGRQFSNSRSEMNVSTLELGDSALYLCASSLDPTDSPLHFGNGTRLTVT.

A note on this clonotype: A much larger clone differs from this one at a single base, so this may be a read error. J is TRBJ2-2 and V is TRBV30; no clear D gene. V shed 4 bases and J shed 3 bases, with 0 bases lying between them. Germline assignment: CDR1 GTSNPN and CDR2 SVGIG (reference sequence). The CDR3 extends over 10 amino acids. The CDR3 here is CAWNTGELFF. CDR3 bases: TGTGCCTGGAACACCGGGGAGCTGTTTTTT.

This clonotype was picked up a small number of times. The gene calls are TRBV4-2 and TRBJ1-3; a possible D gene is TRBD1 (6 bases). The CDR3 spans 18 residues. The V gene lost 0 bases and the J gene lost 0 bases, with 15 bases spanning the gap. Germline CDR1 reads LGHNA; CDR2 reads YNFKEQ. The chain's CDR3 is CASSQEGLSGASGNTIYF. The DNA of the CDR3 is TGTGCCAGCAGCCAAGAGGGGTTGTCGGGGGCCTCTGGAAACACCATATATTTT.

This clonotype was observed at least ten times. The chain carries TRBV12-3 or TRBV12-4 and TRBJ2-1; tentatively, D is TRBD2 (6 bases). The CDR3 length is 12 residues. Trimming cost V 7 bases and J 6 bases, with 10 bases left between them. The CDR3, as DNA: TGTGCCAGCATTCGTAGCGGCAATGAGCAGTTCTTC. As protein: CASIRSGNEQFF.

The sample holds a few counts of this clonotype. This chain's CDR3 is CASSLLVAGAGEQYF. In nucleotides, the CDR3 is TGTGCCAGCAGCTTGTTGGTAGCGGGAGCGGGCGAGCAGTACTTC. V gene TRBV5-5 combines with J gene TRBJ2-7, with 9 bases fitting TRBD2. The CDR3 is made up of 15 amino acids. CDR1 and CDR2 from the germline V gene are SGHKS and YYEKEE (reference sequence). V shed 1 base, J shed 6 bases, and the junction held 8 bases outside the gene matches. The full variable domain, rest sourced from reference TRBV5-5 and TRBJ2-7, is DAGVTQSPTHLIKTRGQQVTLRCSPISGHKSVSWYQQVLGQGPQFIFQYYEKEERGRGNFPDRFSARQFPNYSSELNVNALLLGDSALYLCASSLLVAGAGEQYFGPGTRLTVT.

The chain uses TRBV6-5 and TRBJ2-5; D is unclear. Between the trimmed V and J ends, which lost 0 bases and 5 bases, there was a span of 13 bases. The CDR3 consists of 15 residues. Germline V gives CDR1 MNHEY, CDR2 SVGAGI. The CDR3 nucleotides read TGTGCCAGCAGTTACTCTGCCTTAACGAGGGAGACCCAGTACTTC. This codes for CASSYSALTRETQYF.

This clonotype was observed at least ten times. V usage is TRBV6-1 and J usage is TRBJ1-2; D possibly corresponds to TRBD1 (5 bases). V dropped 4 bases and J dropped 6 bases, with 12 bases sitting between them. The CDR3 totals 13 residues. Germline CDR1 and CDR2: MNHNS and SASEGT. CDR3 in amino acids: CASSGSGTHGYTF. CDR3 in DNA: TGTGCCAGCAGTGGATCCGGGACCCATGGCTACACCTTC.